The present T cell receptor beta chain was sequenced within a study of blood T cell repertoires in COVID-19. About the study: Acute and convalescent COVID-19 samples came from the United States, Italy and Spain.

In the original analysis: Reference gene primer amplification in the assay estimated nucleated cell counts. The assay was immunoSEQ multiplex PCR, and TCRdb's table has in-frame clones only and misses some. Clone size and V and J calls were adopted from that table, with D and trimming inferred from the DNA. The profile shows 110,000 to 150,000 clones, around 82% of them singletons. This CDR3 region has 13 residues. J was trimmed by 3 bases and V by 6 bases; bases with no gene match: 4. Sequenced input: peripheral blood. This sequence originates from a man in his 60s with acute or convalescent COVID-19. The chain is built from TRBV12-3 or TRBV12-4 and TRBJ2-7; 8 bases line up with TRBD1. The CDR3 DNA follows: TGTGCCAGCAGCCGGGACAGGAACTACGAGCAGTACTTC. This encodes CASSRDRNYEQYF.